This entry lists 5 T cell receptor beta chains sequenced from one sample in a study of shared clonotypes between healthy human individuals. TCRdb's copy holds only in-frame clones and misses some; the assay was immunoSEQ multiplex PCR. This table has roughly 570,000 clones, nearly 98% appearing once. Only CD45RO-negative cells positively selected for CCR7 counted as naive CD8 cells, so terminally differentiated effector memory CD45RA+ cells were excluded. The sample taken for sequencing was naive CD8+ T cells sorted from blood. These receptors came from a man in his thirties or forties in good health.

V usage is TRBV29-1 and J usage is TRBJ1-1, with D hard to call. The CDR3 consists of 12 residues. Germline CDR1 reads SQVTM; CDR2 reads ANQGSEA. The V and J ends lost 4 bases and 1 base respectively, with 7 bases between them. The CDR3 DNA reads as TGCAGCGTTGTTAGTAGGAACACTGAAGCTTTCTTT. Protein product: CSVVSRNTEAFF. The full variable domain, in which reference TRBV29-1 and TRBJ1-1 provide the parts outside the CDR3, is SAVISQKPSRDICQRGTSLTIQCQVDSQVTMMFWYRQQPGQSLTLIATANQGSEATYESGFVIDKFPISRPNLTFSTLTVSNMSPEDSSIYLCSVVSRNTEAFFGQGTRLTVV.

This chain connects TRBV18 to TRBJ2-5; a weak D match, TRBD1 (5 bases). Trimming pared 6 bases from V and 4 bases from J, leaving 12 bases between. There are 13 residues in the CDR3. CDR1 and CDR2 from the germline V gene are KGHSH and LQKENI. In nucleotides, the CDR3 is TGTGCCAGCTCCCACGGGCAGGGAGAGACCCAGTACTTC. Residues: CASSHGQGETQYF.

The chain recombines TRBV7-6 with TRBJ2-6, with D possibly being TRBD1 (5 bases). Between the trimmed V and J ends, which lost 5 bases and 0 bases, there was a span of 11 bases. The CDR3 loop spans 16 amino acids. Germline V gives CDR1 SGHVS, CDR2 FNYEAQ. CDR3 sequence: CASSGAVSSGANVLTF. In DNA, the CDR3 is TGTGCCAGCAGCGGGGCCGTAAGCTCTGGGGCCAACGTCCTGACTTTC.

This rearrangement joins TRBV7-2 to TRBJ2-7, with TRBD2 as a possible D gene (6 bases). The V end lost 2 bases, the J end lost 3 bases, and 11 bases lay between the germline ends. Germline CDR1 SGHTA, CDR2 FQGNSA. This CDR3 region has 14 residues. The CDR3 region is CASSLSGLLYEQYF. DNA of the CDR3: TGTGCCAGCAGCTTATCGGGACTCCTCTACGAGCAGTACTTC. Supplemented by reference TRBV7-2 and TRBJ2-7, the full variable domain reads GAGVSQSPSNKVTEKGKDVELRCDPISGHTALYWYRQSLGQGLEFLIYFQGNSAPDKSGLPSDRFSAERTGGSVSTLTIQRTQQEDSAVYLCASSLSGLLYEQYFGPGTRLTVT.

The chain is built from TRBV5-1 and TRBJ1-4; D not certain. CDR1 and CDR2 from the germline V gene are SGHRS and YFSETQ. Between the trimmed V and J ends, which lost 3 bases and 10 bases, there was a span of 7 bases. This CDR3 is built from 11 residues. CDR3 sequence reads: CASSSEGKLFF. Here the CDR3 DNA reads TGCGCCAGCAGCTCTGAGGGAAAACTGTTTTTT. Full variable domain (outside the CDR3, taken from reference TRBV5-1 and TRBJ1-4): KAGVTQTPRYLIKTRGQQVTLSCSPISGHRSVSWYQQTPGQGLQFLFEYFSETQRNKGNFPGRFSGRQFSNSRSEMNVSTLELGDSALYLCASSSEGKLFFGSGTQLSVL.